The 14 T cell receptor beta chains presented below share a single source sample, sequenced in a study of cytomegalovirus exposure and HLA in healthy donors. Primers for the PCR totalled 60 Vbeta and 13 Jbeta. Sequencing was performed with immunoSEQ multiplex PCR; in TCRdb, only in-frame clones are kept and a portion is missing. The repertoire holds fewer than 200,000 clones, with over 60% as singletons. Material for sequencing was PBMCs. Receptors originate from a woman aged 25-40 years in good health and CMV-seronegative.

This clone was seen a few times. The chain employs TRBV2 and TRBJ2-1; unclear D gene. Deletions cut 4 bases from V and 4 bases from J, with 8 bases between. Germline V gives CDR1 SNHLY, CDR2 FYNNEI. The CDR3 consists of 13 residues. CDR3 amino acids: CASSVVEYNEQFF. CDR3 nucleotides: TGTGCCAGCAGTGTGGTTGAGTACAATGAGCAGTTCTTC.

This chain connects TRBV25-1 to TRBJ2-2, with D hard to call. CDR1 is MGHDK, CDR2 SYGVNS, per germline. The CDR3 loop spans 16 amino acids. The V gene lost 4 bases and the J gene lost 0 bases, with 12 bases spanning the gap. CDR3 DNA: TGTGCCAGCAGTGGGCACAGCATATCGAACACCGGGGAGCTGTTTTTT. As protein: CASSGHSISNTGELFF.

This clone was seen a few times. The rearrangement joins TRBV29-1 to TRBJ1-4, with 7 positions matching TRBD1. CDR3 length equals 14 residues. The germline V gene encodes CDR1 SQVTM and CDR2 ANQGSEA. After removal of 6 bases from V and 0 bases from J, the junction contained 4 bases not matched to a gene. This CDR3 is CSVGQVSTNEKLFF. The CDR3 DNA is TGCAGCGTCGGACAGGTATCAACTAATGAAAAACTGTTTTTT.

The V and J genes are TRBV5-6 and TRBJ2-5; 7 nucleotides agree with TRBD1. This CDR3 is built from 15 residues. V lost 0 bases to trimming and J lost 4 bases; unmatched junction nucleotides: 6. Germline V gene data show CDR1 as SGHDT and CDR2 as YYEEEE. The CDR3 here is CASSLVDRARETQYF. The CDR3, as DNA: TGTGCCAGCAGCTTGGTAGACAGGGCTAGAGAGACCCAGTACTTC.

The chain carries TRBV4-2 and TRBJ2-3, with 9 bases lining up with TRBD2. Germline CDR1 LGHNA, CDR2 YNFKEQ. There are 14 residues in the CDR3. The junction had 7 bases not matched to a gene; V was cut back by 6 bases and J by 6 bases. CDR3 coding DNA: TGTGCCAGCAGTCCCGGGACTAGCATGGATACGCAGTATTTT. Translating gives CASSPGTSMDTQYF.

V gene TRBV2 combines with J gene TRBJ2-7; 7 nucleotides align to TRBD1. The ends lost 1 base at V and 5 bases at J; junction bases unmatched: 5. Germline V lookup: CDR1 SNHLY, CDR2 FYNNEI. The CDR3 extends over 14 amino acids. For the CDR3, the DNA is TGTGCCAGCAGTGAAGGACAGGGAGTCAACGAGCAGTACTTC. Translation gives CASSEGQGVNEQYF.

This clone was observed once. The rearrangement uses TRBV7-2 and TRBJ2-2; TRBD1 might be the D (6 bases). V shed 4 bases and J shed 0 bases, with 12 bases lying between them. CDR1 is SGHTA and CDR2 is FQGNSA in the germline V gene. The CDR3 covers 16 residues. The CDR3 nucleotides read TGTGCCAGCAGCTACATGGGGGCTGCGAACACCGGGGAGCTGTTTTTT. Translated, it gives CASSYMGAANTGELFF.

This clone came up once. The V and J genes are TRBV15 and TRBJ1-5; weak D call: TRBD1 (6 bases). Germline V gives CDR1 LNHNV, CDR2 YYDKDF (reference sequence). This CDR3 has 13 amino acids. V was shortened by 5 bases and J by 10 bases, with 15 bases between the two germline ends. The CDR3 region is CATSVGDMDPQHF. The CDR3 DNA follows: TGTGCCACCAGCGTGGGGGACATGGATCCCCAGCATTTT.

V is TRBV7-2 and J is TRBJ1-4, with a tentative D call TRBD1 (5 bases). The germline V and J ends were trimmed by 5 bases and 0 bases, with 13 bases remaining between them. CDR1 is SGHTA and CDR2 is FQGNSA in the germline V gene. The CDR3 is 16 residues long. The CDR3 loop is CASSNFWGATNEKLFF. The DNA of the CDR3 is TGTGCCAGCAGCAATTTTTGGGGGGCAACTAATGAAAAACTGTTTTTT.

This clone was observed a few times. V usage is TRBV20-1 and J usage is TRBJ2-7; D may be TRBD1 (5 bases). Germline V lookup: CDR1 DFQATT, CDR2 SNEGSKA (reference sequence). The CDR3 totals 11 residues. Trimming pared 3 bases from V and 4 bases from J, leaving 7 bases between. The CDR3 is CSASKGYEQYF. The CDR3 DNA reads TGCAGTGCTAGCAAGGGGTACGAGCAGTACTTC.

This clone was seen a single time. The CDR3 here is CASSLGGLNTEAFF. In DNA, the CDR3 is TGTGCCAGCAGCCTGGGAGGTTTGAACACTGAAGCTTTCTTT. The chain joins TRBV5-5 to TRBJ1-1, with D unclear. This CDR3 comprises 14 residues. Per the germline V gene, CDR1 is SGHKS and CDR2 is YYEKEE (reference sequence). V was cut by 4 bases and J by 0 bases, with 10 bases left in between.

The J gene is TRBJ1-2, the V gene TRBV25-1, with a possible D match to TRBD1 (6 bases). The CDR3 spans 14 residues. The germline V gene encodes CDR1 MGHDK and CDR2 SYGVNS. Trimming stripped 1 base from V and 4 bases from J, with 10 bases between. The CDR3 DNA sequence: TGTGCCAGCAGTGAATCAGGGGCGGGCTATGGCTACACCTTC. Translated, it gives CASSESGAGYGYTF.

The V and J genes are TRBV10-3 and TRBJ2-2; D gene uncertain. V was cut by 6 bases and J by 5 bases, with 13 bases left in between. The CDR3 loop spans 14 amino acids. The germline V gene has CDR1 ENHRY and CDR2 SYGVKD. The CDR3 sequence is CAIRSVTGTGELFF. In nucleotides, the CDR3 is TGTGCCATCAGGAGCGTGACGGGTACCGGGGAGCTGTTTTTT.

This clone was observed a few times. CDR3 residues: CASSLALAGETQYF. The DNA for the CDR3 is TGCGCCAGCAGCTTGGCTCTAGCGGGAGAGACCCAGTACTTC. The J gene is TRBJ2-5, the V gene TRBV5-1; TRBD2 matches 8 bases. The germline CDR1 and CDR2 sequences are SGHRS and YFSETQ. There are 14 residues in the CDR3. V dropped 0 bases and J dropped 4; count of bases not matched to a gene: 2.